Included here is one T cell receptor (beta chain) sequence, with context. Its matching antigen is unknown. This record belongs to a study of OX40 agonist ivuxolimab in advanced cancers. At the level of the study: Patients with hepatocellular carcinoma, melanoma, renal cell or head and neck cancer made up the dose-escalation patients. Partial responses occurred in Three dose-escalation patients, one with hepatocellular carcinoma and two with cutaneous melanoma. Notes on the study in general: The expanded peripheral T cells' antigen specificity was not determined.

Sequencing used immunoSEQ multiplex PCR; TCRdb keeps in-frame clones, though not all of them. The sample lists tens of thousands of clones; around 88% were seen once. Trimming pared 8 bases from V and 5 bases from J, leaving 9 bases between. The CDR3 covers 11 residues. Per the germline V gene, CDR1 is SNHLY and CDR2 is FYNNEI. The starting material was CD4+ or CD8+ T cells sorted from blood, obtained in a trial of the OX40 agonist ivuxolimab. The receptor comes from an adult with an advanced solid tumor such as melanoma, head and neck, liver or kidney cancer. The rearrangement joins TRBV2 to TRBJ2-5; no firm D call. CDR3 residues: CASCLGETQYF. CDR3 in DNA: TGTGCCAGCTGTTTGGGGGAGACCCAGTACTTC.